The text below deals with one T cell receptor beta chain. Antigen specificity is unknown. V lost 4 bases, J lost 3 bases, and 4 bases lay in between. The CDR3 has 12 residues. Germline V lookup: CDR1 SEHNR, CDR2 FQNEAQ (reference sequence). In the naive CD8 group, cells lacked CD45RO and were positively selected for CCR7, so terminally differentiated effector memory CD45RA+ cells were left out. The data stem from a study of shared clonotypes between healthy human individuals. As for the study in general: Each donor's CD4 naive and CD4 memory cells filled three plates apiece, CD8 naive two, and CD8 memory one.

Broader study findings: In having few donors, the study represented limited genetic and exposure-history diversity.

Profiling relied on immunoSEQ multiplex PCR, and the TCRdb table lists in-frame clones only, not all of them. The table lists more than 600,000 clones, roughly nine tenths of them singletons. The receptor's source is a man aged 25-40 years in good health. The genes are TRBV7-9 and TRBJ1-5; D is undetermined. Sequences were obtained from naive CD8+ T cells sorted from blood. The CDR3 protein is CASSSYNQPQHF. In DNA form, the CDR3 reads TGTGCCAGCAGCTCGTACAATCAGCCCCAGCATTTT. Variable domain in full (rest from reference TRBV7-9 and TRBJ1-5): DTGVSQNPRHKITKRGQNVTFRCDPISEHNRLYWYRQTLGQGPEFLTYFQNEAQLEKSRLLSDRFSAERPKGSFSTLEIQRTEQGDSAMYLCASSSYNQPQHFGDGTRLSIL.